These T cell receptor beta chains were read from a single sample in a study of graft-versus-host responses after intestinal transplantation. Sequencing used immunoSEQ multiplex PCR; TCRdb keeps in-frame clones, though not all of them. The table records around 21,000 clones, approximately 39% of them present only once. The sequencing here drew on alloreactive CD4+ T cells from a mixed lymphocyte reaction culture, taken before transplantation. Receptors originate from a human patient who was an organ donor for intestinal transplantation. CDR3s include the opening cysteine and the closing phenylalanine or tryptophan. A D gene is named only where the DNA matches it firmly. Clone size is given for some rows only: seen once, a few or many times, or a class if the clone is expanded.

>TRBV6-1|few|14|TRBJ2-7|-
CASSLSSVYNEQYF
TGTGCCAGCAGCCTATCATCGGTTTATAACGAGCAGTACTTC
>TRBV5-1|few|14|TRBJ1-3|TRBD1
CASSLQGTGNTIYF
TGCGCCAGCAGCTTACAGGGGACTGGAAACACCATATATTTT
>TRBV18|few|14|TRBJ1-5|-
CASSSGISNQPQHF
TGTGCCAGCTCATCGGGTATTAGCAATCAGCCCCAGCATTTT
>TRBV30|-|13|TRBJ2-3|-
CAWSAQHTDTQYF
TGTGCCTGGAGCGCCCAACACACAGATACGCAGTATTTT
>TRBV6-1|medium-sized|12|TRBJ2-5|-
CASNRAPETQYF
TGTGCCAGCAATCGAGCACCGGAGACCCAGTACTTC
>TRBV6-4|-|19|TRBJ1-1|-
CASSDSKHGQPHMNTEAFF
TGTGCCAGCAGTGACTCGAAGCATGGGCAGCCGCATATGAACACTGAAGCTTTCTTT
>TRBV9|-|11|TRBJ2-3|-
CASSVADTQYF
TGTGCCAGCAGCGTAGCGGATACGCAGTATTTT
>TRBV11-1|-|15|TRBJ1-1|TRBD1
CASSFVQGATTEAFF
TGTGCCAGCAGCTTTGTGCAGGGGGCGACCACTGAAGCTTTCTTT
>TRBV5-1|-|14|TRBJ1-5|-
CASSLDVGNQPQHF
TGCGCCAGCAGCTTGGATGTGGGCAATCAGCCCCAGCATTTT
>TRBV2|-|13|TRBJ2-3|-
CASSIAYTDTQYF
TGTGCCAGCAGCATAGCCTACACAGATACGCAGTATTTT
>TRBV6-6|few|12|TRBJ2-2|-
CASSYQDGELFF
TGTGCCAGCAGTTACCAGGACGGGGAGCTGTTTTTT
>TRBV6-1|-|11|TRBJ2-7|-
CASSSSARAYF
TGTGCCAGCAGTAGTTCGGCTAGAGCGTACTTC
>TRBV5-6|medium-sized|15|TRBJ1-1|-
CASSLIGSENTEAFF
TGTGCCAGCAGCTTGATCGGGTCGGAGAACACTGAAGCTTTCTTT
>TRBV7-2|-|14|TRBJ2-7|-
CASSLQVAGYEQYF
TGTGCCAGCAGCCTACAGGTTGCGGGCTACGAGCAGTACTTC
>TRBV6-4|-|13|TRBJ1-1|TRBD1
CASSVDRATEAFF
TGTGCCAGCAGTGTAGACAGGGCCACTGAAGCTTTCTTT
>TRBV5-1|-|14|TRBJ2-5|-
CASSLGGTAETQYF
TGCGCCAGCAGCTTGGGTGGCACTGCAGAGACCCAGTACTTC
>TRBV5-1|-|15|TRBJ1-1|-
CASSLTPQGGTEAFF
TGCGCCAGCAGCTTGACTCCCCAGGGAGGCACTGAAGCTTTCTTT
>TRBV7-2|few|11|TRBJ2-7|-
CASSHDLEQYF
TGTGCCAGCAGCCATGACCTCGAGCAGTACTTC
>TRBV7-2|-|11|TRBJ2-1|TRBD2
CASSRGSREFF
TGTGCCAGCAGCCGCGGGAGTCGGGAGTTCTTC
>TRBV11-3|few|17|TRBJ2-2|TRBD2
CASSLRGGRAETGELFF
TGTGCCAGCAGCTTACGGGGCGGGAGGGCCGAGACCGGGGAGCTGTTTTTT
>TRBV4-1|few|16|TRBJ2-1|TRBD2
CASSQELAGGRNEQFF
TGCGCCAGCAGCCAAGAACTAGCGGGAGGCCGAAATGAGCAGTTCTTC
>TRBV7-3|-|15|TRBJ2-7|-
CASRKGRMVGYEQYF
TGTGCCAGCAGGAAGGGTCGGATGGTTGGGTACGAGCAGTACTTC
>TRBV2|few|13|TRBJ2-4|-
CASTGETKNIQYF
TGTGCCAGCACCGGGGAAACCAAAAACATTCAGTACTTC
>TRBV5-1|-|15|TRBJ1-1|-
CASSPTPVGGTEAFF
TGCGCCAGCAGCCCCACCCCTGTAGGGGGCACTGAAGCTTTCTTT
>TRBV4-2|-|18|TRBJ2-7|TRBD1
CASSQPLLTGVSSYEQYF
TGTGCCAGCAGCCAACCTCTGCTCACAGGGGTGAGCTCCTACGAGCAGTACTTC
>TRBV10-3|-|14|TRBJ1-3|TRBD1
CAIKTGSSGNTIYF
TGTGCCATCAAGACAGGGAGCTCTGGAAACACCATATATTTT
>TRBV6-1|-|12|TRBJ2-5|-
CASRGGVRTQYF
TGTGCCAGCAGGGGGGGCGTCCGGACCCAGTACTTC
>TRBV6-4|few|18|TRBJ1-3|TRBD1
CASTDLPGTGSLGNTIYF
TGTGCCAGCACCGACCTCCCCGGGACAGGCTCGCTCGGAAACACCATATATTTT
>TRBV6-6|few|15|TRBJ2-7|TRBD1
CASSRRDRAWYEQYF
TGTGCCAGCAGCCGCCGCGACAGGGCTTGGTACGAGCAGTACTTC
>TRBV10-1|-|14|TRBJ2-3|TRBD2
CASSASGGTDTQYF
TGCGCCAGCAGTGCTAGCGGGGGCACAGATACGCAGTATTTT
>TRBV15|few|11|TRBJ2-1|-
CATSREDEQFF
TGTGCCACCAGCAGAGAGGATGAGCAGTTCTTC
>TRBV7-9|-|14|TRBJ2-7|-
CASSFGGFTYEQYF
TGTGCCAGCAGCTTTGGGGGATTCACCTACGAGCAGTACTTC
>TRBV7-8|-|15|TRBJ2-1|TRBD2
CASSPSPGLAIEQFF
TGTGCCAGCAGCCCGTCTCCGGGACTAGCGATTGAGCAGTTCTTC
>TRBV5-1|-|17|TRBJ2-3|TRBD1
CASSPGTGKFGTDTQYF
TGCGCCAGCAGCCCCGGGACAGGGAAATTTGGCACAGATACGCAGTATTTT
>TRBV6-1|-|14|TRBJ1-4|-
CASSSILTNEKLFF
TGTGCCAGCAGTTCAATCTTAACTAATGAAAAACTGTTTTTT
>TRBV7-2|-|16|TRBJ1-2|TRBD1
CASSKKNTGGVAGYTF
TGTGCCAGCAGCAAAAAAAACACAGGGGGTGTAGCTGGCTACACCTTC
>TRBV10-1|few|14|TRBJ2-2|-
CATGGDPNTGELFF
TGCGCCACCGGCGGGGACCCGAACACCGGGGAGCTGTTTTTT
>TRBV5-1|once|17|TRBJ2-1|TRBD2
CASSLSPGLAVYNEQFF
TGCGCCAGCAGCTTGTCCCCTGGACTAGCGGTCTACAATGAGCAGTTCTTC
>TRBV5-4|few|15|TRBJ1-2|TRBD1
CASSLGTGVDYGYTF
TGTGCCAGCAGCTTGGGAACAGGGGTCGACTATGGCTACACCTTC
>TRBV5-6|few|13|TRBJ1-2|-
CASSLAGYYGYTF
TGTGCCAGCAGCTTGGCAGGGTACTATGGCTACACCTTC